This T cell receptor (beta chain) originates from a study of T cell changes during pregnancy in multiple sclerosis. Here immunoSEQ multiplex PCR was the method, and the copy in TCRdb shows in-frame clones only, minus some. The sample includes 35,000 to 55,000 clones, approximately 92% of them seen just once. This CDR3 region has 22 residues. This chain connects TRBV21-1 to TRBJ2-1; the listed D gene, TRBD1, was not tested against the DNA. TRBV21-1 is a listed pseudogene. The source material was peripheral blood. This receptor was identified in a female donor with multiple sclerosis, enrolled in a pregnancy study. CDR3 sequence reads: CASSKTAHLLNVRDRGVHEQFF. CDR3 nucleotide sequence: TGTGCCAGCAGCAAAACCGCTCACCTTTTAAATGTTCGGGACAGGGGGGTCCATGAGCAGTTCTTC.